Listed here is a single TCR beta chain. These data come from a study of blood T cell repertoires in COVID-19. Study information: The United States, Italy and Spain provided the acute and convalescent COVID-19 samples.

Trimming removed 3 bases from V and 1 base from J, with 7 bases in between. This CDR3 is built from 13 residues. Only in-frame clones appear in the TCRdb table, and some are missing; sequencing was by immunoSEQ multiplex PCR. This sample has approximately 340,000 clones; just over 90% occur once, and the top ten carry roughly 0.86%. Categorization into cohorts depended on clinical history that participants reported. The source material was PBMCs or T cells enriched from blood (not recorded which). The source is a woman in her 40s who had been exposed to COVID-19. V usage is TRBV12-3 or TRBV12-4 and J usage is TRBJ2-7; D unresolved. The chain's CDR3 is CASSFAGSYEQYF. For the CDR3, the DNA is TGTGCCAGCAGTTTTGCAGGATCCTACGAGCAGTACTTC.